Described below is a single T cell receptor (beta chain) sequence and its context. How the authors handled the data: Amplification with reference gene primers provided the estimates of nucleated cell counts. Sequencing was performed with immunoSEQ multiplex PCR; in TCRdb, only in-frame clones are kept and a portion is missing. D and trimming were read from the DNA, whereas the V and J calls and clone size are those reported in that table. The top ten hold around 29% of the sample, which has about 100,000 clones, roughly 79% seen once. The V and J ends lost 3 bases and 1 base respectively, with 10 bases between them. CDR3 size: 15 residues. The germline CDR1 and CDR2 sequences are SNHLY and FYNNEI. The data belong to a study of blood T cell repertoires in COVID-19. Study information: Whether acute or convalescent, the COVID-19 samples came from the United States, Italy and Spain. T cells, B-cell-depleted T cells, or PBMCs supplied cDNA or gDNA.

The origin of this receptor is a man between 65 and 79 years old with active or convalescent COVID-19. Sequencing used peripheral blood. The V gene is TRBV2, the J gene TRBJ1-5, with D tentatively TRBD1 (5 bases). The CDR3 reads CASSDQGYSNQPQHF. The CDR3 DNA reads TGTGCCAGCAGTGACCAGGGCTACAGCAATCAGCCCCAGCATTTT.